Given below is one TCR beta chain in context. TCRdb re-called the PCR reads with MiXCR, one entry per CDR3 protein. The repertoire consists of roughly 93,000 distinct CDR3 sequences, with 15% to 20% occurring once and the leading ten covering 0.85%. The length of the CDR3 is 15 residues. The V gene's germline CDR1 is DFQATT and CDR2 SNEGSKA (reference sequence). Trimming stripped 6 bases from V and 1 base from J, with 16 bases between. This sample was taken from a study of molecular identifiers for immune sequencing clone quantification. The receptor's source is a human donor in good health. Some libraries in this study had Jurkat cell RNA spiked in. The sample taken for sequencing was naive CD8+ T cells from blood, with Jurkat cell RNA spiked in. The subset: FACS-sorted CD8+CD4-CCR7+CD45RA+ naive T cells. This chain connects TRBV20-1 to TRBJ1-5, with a possible D match to TRBD1 (6 bases). CDR3 amino acids: CSATPTGGSNQPQHF. The CDR3 DNA follows: TGCAGTGCCACACCGACAGGCGGAAGCAATCAGCCCCAGCATTTT.